This T cell receptor beta chain was captured by sequencing in a study of blood T cells in healthy people across ages. All donors came from Russia, were Caucasian and healthy, and spanned ages roughly 6 to 100. This clonotype was detected ten times or more. The use of a sample-barcoded 5' primer and a J-beta primer mix characterized a second PCR of roughly 6 to 11 cycles. MiXCR, run by TCRdb on the 5' RACE reads, gives a single entry per CDR3 protein. This table holds some 790,000 distinct CDR3 sequences, around 26% found once. V lost 1 base, J lost 7 bases, and 8 bases lay in between. There are 13 residues in the CDR3. From germline, CDR1 is SGHTA and CDR2 FQGNSA.

The receptor comes from a woman at least 80 years old in good health. The rearrangement links TRBV7-2 to TRBJ2-1; D gene uncertain. Sequencing was performed on blood. CDR3: CASSLDLRNEQFF. Here the CDR3 DNA reads TGTGCCAGCAGCTTAGATCTCAGGAATGAGCAGTTCTTC.